The TCR beta chain under discussion was sequenced for a study of patients and donors after allogeneic stem cell transplantation. MiXCR, run by TCRdb on the RT-PCR reads, gives a single entry per CDR3 protein. The data hold 400,000 to 450,000 distinct CDR3 sequences, with approximately 16% observed a single time. Germline CDR1 reads SGHRS; CDR2 reads YFSETQ. This CDR3 comprises 14 residues. The V end lost 1 base, the J end lost 1 base, and 8 bases lay between the germline ends. Sequencing was carried out using blood, either unsorted or a sorted T cell fraction (not recorded which). V and J are TRBV5-1 and TRBJ1-1, with D uncertain. The source is a human donor who was either an allogeneic HSCT recipient or a stem cell or donor lymphocyte infusion donor (not recorded which). It is not recorded whose cells these are; they may come from a transplant donor. As DNA, the CDR3 is TGCGCCAGCAGCTTGATGGGCACGAACACTGAAGCTTTCTTT. The encoded protein is CASSLMGTNTEAFF.